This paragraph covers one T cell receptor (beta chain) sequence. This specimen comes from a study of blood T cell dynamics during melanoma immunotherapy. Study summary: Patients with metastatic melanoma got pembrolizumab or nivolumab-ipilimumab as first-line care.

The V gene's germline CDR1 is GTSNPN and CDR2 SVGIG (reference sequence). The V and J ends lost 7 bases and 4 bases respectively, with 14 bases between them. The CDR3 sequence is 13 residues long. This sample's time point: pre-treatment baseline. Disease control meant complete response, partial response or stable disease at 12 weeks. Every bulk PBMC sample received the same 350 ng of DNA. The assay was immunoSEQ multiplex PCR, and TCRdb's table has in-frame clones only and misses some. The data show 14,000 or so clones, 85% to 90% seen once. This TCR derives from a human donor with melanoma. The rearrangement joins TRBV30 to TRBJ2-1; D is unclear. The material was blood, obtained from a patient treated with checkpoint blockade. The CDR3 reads CAFQAPNYNEQFF. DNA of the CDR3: TGTGCCTTTCAGGCCCCAAATTACAATGAGCAGTTCTTC. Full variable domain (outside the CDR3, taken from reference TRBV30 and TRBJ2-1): SQTIHQWPATLVQPVGSPLSLECTVEGTSNPNLYWYRQAAGRGLQLLFYSVGIGQISSEVPQNLSASRPQDRQFILSSKKLLLSDSGFYLCAFQAPNYNEQFFGPGTRLTVL.